The present entry profiles one TCR beta chain with its context. The antigen remains unidentified. It was with 60 Vbeta and 13 Jbeta primers that the PCR ran. The data were produced by immunoSEQ multiplex PCR, yet TCRdb's version contains in-frame clones alone and is incomplete. The sample shows under 200,000 clones, about three quarters of them seen only once. These data originate in a study of cytomegalovirus exposure and HLA in healthy donors. General study points: When the data were analyzed later, several of the most significant clusters appeared to be linked to common viral pathogens. When a later analysis was performed, an Asian-associated ancestry cluster reportedly had fewer N-insertions than the approximately 680-donor mean. A later analysis showed HLA-associated TCR beta chains outstripping equally common others in clonal expansion.

Germline values: CDR1 SGHDN, CDR2 FVKESK. There are 15 residues in the CDR3. V was pared by 1 base and J by 4 bases, with 11 bases between. V usage is TRBV14 and J usage is TRBJ1-3, with a weak D call TRBD1 (5 bases). The sequence came from a female donor in good health and CMV-seronegative. Source material: PBMCs. CDR3 nucleotide sequence: TGTGCCAGCAGCCAAGTTCAGGGAAGGGGAAACACCATATATTTT. Translated: CASSQVQGRGNTIYF.